This T cell receptor (beta chain) was obtained from a study of T cells in Graves' hyperthyroidism and ophthalmopathy. The CDR3 covers 15 residues. Germline trimming cut 5 bases from V and 2 bases from J; bases unmatched to any gene: 8. Germline CDR1 reads SGHTA; CDR2 reads FQGNSA. Amplified TCR beta CDR3 regions derived from RNA transcripts. During a first-round RT-PCR of the TCR CDR3, the HTBI primer set was used. One entry per CDR3 protein results from TCRdb running MiXCR on the multiplex PCR reads. The repertoire holds under 650,000 distinct CDR3 sequences, with around 16% as singletons. Among the patients, aged 18 to 65, hyperthyroidism was newly diagnosed and had lasted under 2 months. Any patient presenting with uncontrolled infection, other autoimmune disease, pregnancy or lactation was left out. This clonotype has just a few counts.

The chain combines TRBV7-2 with TRBJ2-7; 8 bases fit TRBD2. The sample comprised blood. This receptor was identified in a woman in her 30s with Graves' hyperthyroidism. CDR3 region: CASSTGRAQTYEQYF. CDR3 DNA: TGTGCCAGCAGCACCGGGAGGGCCCAGACCTACGAGCAGTACTTC.